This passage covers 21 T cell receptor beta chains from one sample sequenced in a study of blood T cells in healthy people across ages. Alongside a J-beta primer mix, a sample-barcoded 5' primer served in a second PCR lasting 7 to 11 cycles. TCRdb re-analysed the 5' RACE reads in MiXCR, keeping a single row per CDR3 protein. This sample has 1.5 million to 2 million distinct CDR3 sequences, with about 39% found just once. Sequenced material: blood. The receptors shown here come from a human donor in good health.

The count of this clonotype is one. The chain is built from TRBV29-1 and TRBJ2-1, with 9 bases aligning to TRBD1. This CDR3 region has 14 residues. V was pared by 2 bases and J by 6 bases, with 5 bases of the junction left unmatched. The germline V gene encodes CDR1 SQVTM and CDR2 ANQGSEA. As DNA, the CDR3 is TGCAGCGTTGAACGGGGACAGGGTGCCAATGAGCAGTTCTTC. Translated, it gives CSVERGQGANEQFF.

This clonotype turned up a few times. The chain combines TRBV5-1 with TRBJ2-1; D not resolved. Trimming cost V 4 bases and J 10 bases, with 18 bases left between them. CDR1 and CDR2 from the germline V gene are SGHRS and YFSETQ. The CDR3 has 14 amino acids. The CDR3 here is CASSLAGSQPEQFF. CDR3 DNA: TGCGCCAGCAGCCTGGCCGGTTCCCAACCGGAGCAGTTCTTC.

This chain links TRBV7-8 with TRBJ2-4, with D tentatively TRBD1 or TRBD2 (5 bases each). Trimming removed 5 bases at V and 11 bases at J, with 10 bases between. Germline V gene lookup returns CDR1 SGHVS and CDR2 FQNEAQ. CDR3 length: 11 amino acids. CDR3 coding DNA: TGTGCCAGCAGCGTCGGGACCGTTCAGTACTTC. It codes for CASSVGTVQYF.

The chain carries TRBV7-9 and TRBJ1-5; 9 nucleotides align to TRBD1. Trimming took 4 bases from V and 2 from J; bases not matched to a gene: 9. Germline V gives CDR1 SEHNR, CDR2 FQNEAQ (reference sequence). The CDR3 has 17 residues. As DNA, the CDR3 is TGTGCCAGCAGCTCAACACAACAGGGGGCTGGCAATCAGCCCCAGCATTTT. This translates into CASSSTQQGAGNQPQHF.

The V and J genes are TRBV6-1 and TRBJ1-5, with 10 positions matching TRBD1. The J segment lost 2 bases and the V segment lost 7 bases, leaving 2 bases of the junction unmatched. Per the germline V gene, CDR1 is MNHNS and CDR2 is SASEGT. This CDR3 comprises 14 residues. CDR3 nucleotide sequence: TGTGCCAGCATGACAGGGGGCGGCAATCAGCCCCAGCATTTT. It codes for CASMTGGGNQPQHF.

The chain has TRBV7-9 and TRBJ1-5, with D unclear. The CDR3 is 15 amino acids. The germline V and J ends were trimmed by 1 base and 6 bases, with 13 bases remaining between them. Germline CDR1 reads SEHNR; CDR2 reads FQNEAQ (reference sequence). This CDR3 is CASSLEGQEGQPQHF. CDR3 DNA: TGTGCCAGCAGCTTAGAAGGTCAAGAGGGTCAGCCCCAGCATTTT.

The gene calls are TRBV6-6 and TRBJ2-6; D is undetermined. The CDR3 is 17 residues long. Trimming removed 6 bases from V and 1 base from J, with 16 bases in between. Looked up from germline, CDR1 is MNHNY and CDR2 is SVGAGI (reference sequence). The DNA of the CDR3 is TGTGCCAGCAGACCGGACGCGAAGGGTTCTGGGGCCAACGTCCTGACTTTC. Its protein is CASRPDAKGSGANVLTF.

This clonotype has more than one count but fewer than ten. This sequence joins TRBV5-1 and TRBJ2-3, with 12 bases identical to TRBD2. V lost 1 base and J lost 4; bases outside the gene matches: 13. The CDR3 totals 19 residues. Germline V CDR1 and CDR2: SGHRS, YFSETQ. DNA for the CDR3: TGCGCCAGCAGCTTGTTCTTCCTAGCGGGGGGGATAGTCTCAGATACGCAGTATTTT. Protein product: CASSLFFLAGGIVSDTQYF. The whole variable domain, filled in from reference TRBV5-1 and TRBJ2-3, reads KAGVTQTPRYLIKTRGQQVTLSCSPISGHRSVSWYQQTPGQGLQFLFEYFSETQRNKGNFPGRFSGRQFSNSRSEMNVSTLELGDSALYLCASSLFFLAGGIVSDTQYFGPGTRLTVL.

In nucleotides, the CDR3 is TGTGCCAGCAGCGTATCTCGCGGGGAGCAGTTCTTC. Amino acid sequence: CASSVSRGEQFF. The chain links TRBV9 to TRBJ2-1; a weak D match, TRBD2 (5 bases). The V and J ends lost 1 base and 10 bases respectively, with 9 bases between them. Germline values: CDR1 SGDLS, CDR2 YYNGEE. This CDR3 has 12 residues.

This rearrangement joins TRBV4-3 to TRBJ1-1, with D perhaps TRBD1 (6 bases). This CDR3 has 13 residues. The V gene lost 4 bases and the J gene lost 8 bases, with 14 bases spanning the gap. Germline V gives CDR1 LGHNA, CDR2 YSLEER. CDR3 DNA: TGCGCCAGCAGCCCCCAGGGCGGACAGGAAGCTTTCTTT. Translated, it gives CASSPQGGQEAFF.

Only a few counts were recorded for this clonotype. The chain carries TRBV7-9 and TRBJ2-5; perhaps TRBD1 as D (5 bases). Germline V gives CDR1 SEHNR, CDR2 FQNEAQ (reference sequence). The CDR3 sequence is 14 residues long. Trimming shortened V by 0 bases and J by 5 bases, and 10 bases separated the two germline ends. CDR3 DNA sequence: TGTGCCAGCAGCTTAGCCTTGGGGCTTGAGACCCAGTACTTC. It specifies CASSLALGLETQYF. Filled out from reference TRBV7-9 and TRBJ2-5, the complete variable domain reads DTGVSQNPRHKITKRGQNVTFRCDPISEHNRLYWYRQTLGQGPEFLTYFQNEAQLEKSRLLSDRFSAERPKGSFSTLEIQRTEQGDSAMYLCASSLALGLETQYFGPGTRLLVL.

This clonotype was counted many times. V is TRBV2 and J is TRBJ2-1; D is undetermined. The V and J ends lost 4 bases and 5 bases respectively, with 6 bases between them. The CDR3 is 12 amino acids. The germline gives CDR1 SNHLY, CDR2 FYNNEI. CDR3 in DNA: TGTGCCAGCAGTGGCCAAAACAATGAGCAGTTCTTC. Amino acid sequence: CASSGQNNEQFF.

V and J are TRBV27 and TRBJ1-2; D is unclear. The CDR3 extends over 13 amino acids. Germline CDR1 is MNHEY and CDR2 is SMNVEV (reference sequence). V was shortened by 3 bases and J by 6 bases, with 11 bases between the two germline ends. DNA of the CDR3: TGTGCCAGCAGTTTTGCGGGGAACCATGGCTACACCTTC. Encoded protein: CASSFAGNHGYTF.

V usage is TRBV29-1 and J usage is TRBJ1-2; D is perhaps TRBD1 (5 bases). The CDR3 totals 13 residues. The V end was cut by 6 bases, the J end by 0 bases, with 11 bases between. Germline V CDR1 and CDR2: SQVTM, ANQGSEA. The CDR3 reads CSVPTEANYGYTF. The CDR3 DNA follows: TGCAGCGTGCCGACAGAAGCTAACTATGGCTACACCTTC.

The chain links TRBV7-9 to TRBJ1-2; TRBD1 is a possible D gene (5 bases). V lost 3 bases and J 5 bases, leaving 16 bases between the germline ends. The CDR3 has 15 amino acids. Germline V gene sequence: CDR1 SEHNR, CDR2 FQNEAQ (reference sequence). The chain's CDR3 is CASSFLTATGYGYTF. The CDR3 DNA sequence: TGTGCCAGCAGCTTTCTGACAGCGACCGGATATGGCTACACCTTC.

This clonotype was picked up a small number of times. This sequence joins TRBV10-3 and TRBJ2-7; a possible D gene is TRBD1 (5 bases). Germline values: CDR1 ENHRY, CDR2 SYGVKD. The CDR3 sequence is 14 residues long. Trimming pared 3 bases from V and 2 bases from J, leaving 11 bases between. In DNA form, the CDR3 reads TGTGCCATCAGTGACTTTGGGGCGGCCTACGAGCAGTACTTC. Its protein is CAISDFGAAYEQYF.

CDR3 sequence reads: CSARPPDREVEPQHF. CDR3 sequence (DNA): TGCAGTGCTAGACCCCCGGACAGGGAAGTGGAGCCCCAGCATTTT. The gene calls are TRBV20-1 and TRBJ1-5; 8 bases are shared with TRBD1. CDR1 and CDR2 from the germline V gene are DFQATT and SNEGSKA (reference sequence). The junction had 11 bases not matched to a gene; V was cut back by 2 bases and J by 8 bases. The CDR3 spans 15 residues.

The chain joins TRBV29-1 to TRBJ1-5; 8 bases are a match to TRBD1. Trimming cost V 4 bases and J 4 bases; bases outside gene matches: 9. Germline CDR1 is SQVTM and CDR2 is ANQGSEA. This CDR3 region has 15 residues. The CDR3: CSVGDRGSGNQPQHF. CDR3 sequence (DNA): TGCAGCGTTGGAGACAGGGGTAGTGGAAATCAGCCCCAGCATTTT.

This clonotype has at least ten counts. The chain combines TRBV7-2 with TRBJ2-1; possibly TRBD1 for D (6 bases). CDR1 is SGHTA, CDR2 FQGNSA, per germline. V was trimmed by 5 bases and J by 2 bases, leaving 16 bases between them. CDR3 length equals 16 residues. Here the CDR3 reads CASSVTGRRTYNEQFF. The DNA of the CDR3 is TGTGCCAGCAGCGTCACAGGGCGGAGAACCTACAATGAGCAGTTCTTC.

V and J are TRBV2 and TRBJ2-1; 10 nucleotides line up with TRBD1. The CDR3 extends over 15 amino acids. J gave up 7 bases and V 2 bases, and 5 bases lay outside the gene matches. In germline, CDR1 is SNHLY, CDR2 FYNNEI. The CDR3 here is CASSEPTGGGNEQFF. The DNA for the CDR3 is TGTGCCAGCAGTGAACCGACAGGGGGCGGGAATGAGCAGTTCTTC.

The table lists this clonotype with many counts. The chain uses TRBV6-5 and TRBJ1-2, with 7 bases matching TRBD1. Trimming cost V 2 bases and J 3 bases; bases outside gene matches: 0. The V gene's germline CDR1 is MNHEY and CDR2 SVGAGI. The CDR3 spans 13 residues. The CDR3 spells CASSYDRDYGYTF. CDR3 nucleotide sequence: TGTGCCAGCAGTTACGACAGGGACTATGGCTACACCTTC.